This T cell receptor beta chain was documented in a study of regulatory T cells in long-lasting Graves disease. Time point of the sample: newly diagnosed GD, antithyroid drugs for less than 3 months. PBMC RNA was the source of the TCR library. Building of the TCR beta libraries involved iRepertoire HTBI primers and Arm-PCR of CDR3 regions. TCRdb reprocessed the multiplex PCR reads with MiXCR, giving one entry per CDR3 protein. The sample shows a few hundred thousand distinct CDR3 sequences, roughly 17% of them seen only once. Ten or more counts support this clonotype. Trimming pared 2 bases from V and 4 bases from J, leaving 12 bases between. In germline, CDR1 is SGDLS, CDR2 YYNGEE. The CDR3 loop spans 14 amino acids. These data also formed part of another study, on T cells in Graves' hyperthyroidism and ophthalmopathy.

The TCR sequence derives from a woman between 18 and 30 years old with Graves disease. Specimen: peripheral blood mononuclear cells (PBMCs), collected at new diagnosis, from a patient treated with antithyroid drugs. This chain connects TRBV9 to TRBJ1-1, with D tentatively TRBD1 (6 bases). The CDR3, as DNA: TGTGCCAGCAGCGTGACGACAGGCTCCACTGAAGCTTTCTTT. This encodes CASSVTTGSTEAFF.